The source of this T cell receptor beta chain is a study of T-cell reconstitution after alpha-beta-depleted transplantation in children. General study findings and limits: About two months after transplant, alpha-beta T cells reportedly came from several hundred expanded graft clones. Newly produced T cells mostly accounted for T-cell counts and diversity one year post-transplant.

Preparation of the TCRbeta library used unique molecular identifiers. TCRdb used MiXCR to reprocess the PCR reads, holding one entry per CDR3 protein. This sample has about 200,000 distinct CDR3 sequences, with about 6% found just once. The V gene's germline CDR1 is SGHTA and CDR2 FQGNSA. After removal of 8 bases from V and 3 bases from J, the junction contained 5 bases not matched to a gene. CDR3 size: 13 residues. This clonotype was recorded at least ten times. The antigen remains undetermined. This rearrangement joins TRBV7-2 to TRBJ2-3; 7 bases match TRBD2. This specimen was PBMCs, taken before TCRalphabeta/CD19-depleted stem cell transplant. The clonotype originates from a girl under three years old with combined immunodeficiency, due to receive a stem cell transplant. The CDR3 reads CASGLLATDTQYF. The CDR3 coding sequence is TGTGCCAGCGGATTACTAGCGACAGATACGCAGTATTTT. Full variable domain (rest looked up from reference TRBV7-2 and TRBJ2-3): GAGVSQSPSNKVTEKGKDVELRCDPISGHTALYWYRQSLGQGLEFLIYFQGNSAPDKSGLPSDRFSAERTGGSVSTLTIQRTQQEDSAVYLCASGLLATDTQYFGPGTRLTVL.